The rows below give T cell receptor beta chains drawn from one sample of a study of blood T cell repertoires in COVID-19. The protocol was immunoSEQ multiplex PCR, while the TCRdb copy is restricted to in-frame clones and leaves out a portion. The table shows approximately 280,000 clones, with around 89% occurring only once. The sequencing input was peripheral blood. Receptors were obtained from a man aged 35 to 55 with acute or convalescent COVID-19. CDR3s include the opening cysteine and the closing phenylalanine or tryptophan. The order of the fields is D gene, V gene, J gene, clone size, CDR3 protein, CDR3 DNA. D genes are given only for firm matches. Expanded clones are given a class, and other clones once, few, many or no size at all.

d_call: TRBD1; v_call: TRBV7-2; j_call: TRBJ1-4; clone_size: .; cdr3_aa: CASSFARYQGQPNEKLFF; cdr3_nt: TGTGCCAGCAGCTTCGCCCGATATCAGGGACAGCCGAATGAAAAACTGTTTTTT
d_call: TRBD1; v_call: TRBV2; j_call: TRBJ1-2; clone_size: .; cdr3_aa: CASTPRPRGLSGYTF; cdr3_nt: TGTGCCAGCACTCCCAGGCCCAGGGGGTTGAGTGGCTACACCTTC
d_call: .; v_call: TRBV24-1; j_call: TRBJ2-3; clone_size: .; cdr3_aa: CATSDPRGPTSTDTQYF; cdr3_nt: TGTGCCACCAGTGACCCGCGGGGGCCTACTAGCACAGATACGCAGTATTTT
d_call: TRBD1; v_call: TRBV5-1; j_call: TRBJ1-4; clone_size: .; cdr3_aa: CASSEEGTGENEKLFF; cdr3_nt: TGCGCCAGCAGCGAGGAGGGGACAGGGGAAAATGAAAAACTGTTTTTT
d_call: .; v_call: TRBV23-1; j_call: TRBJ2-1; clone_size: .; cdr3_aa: CASSQLSAYNEQFF; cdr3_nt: TGCGCCAGCAGTCAACTCTCCGCCTACAATGAGCAGTTCTTC
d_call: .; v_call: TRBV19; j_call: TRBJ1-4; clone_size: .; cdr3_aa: CASRTPGEPNEKLFF; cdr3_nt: TGTGCCAGTAGGACTCCCGGGGAGCCTAATGAAAAACTGTTTTTT
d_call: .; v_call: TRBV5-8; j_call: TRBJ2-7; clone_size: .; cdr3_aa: CASSLGQGFYEQYF; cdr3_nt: TGTGCCAGCAGCCTGGGGCAGGGCTTCTACGAGCAGTACTTC
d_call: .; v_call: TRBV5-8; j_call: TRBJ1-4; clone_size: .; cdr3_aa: CASSSTTNEKLFF; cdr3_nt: TGTGCCAGCAGCTCTACAACTAATGAAAAACTGTTTTTT
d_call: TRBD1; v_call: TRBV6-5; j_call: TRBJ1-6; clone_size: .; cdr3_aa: CASSYLRQGDSPLHF; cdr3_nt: TGTGCCAGCAGCTACCTCAGGCAGGGGGATTCACCCCTCCACTTT
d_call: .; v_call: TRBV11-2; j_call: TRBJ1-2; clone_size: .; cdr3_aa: CASSPVNYGYTF; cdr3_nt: TGTGCCAGCAGCCCAGTGAACTATGGCTACACCTTC
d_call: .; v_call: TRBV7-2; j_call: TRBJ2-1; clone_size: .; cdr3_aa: CASSLGPSLGYNEQFF; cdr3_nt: TGTGCCAGCAGCTTAGGACCGTCACTAGGATACAATGAGCAGTTCTTC
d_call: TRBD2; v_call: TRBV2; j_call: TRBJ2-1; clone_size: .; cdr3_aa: CASILAGYNEQFF; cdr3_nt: TGTGCCAGCATACTAGCGGGGTACAATGAGCAGTTCTTC
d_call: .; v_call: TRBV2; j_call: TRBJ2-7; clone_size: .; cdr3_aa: CASSEEGGSWQYF; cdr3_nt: TGTGCCAGCAGTGAAGAGGGGGGGTCTTGGCAGTACTTC
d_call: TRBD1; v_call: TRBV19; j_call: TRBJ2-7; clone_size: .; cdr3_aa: CASSNNRGSNQYF; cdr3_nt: TGTGCCAGTAGTAACAACAGGGGCTCCAACCAGTACTTC
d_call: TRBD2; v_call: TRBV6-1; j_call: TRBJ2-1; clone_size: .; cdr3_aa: CASSETSGGFSYNEQFF; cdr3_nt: TGTGCCAGCAGTGAGACTAGCGGGGGGTTCTCCTACAATGAGCAGTTCTTC
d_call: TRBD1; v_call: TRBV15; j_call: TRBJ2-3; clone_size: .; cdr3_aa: CATSRETGTQYF; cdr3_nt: TGTGCCACCAGCAGAGAGACAGGGACGCAGTATTTT
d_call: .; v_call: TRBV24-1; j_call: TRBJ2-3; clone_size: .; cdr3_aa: CATSPRDSSTDTQYF; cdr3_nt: TGTGCCACCAGTCCTCGGGACTCCAGCACAGATACGCAGTATTTT
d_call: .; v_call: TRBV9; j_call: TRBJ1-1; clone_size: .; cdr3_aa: CASSVGGDTEAFF; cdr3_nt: TGTGCCAGCAGTGTCGGTGGAGACACTGAAGCTTTCTTT
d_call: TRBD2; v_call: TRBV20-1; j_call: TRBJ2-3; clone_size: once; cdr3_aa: CSASGYPGGSTDTQYF; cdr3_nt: TGCAGTGCTAGTGGATACCCGGGGGGGAGCACAGATACGCAGTATTTT
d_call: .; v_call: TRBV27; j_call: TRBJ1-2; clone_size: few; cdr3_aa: CASSPGGRGAAHGYTF; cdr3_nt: TGTGCCAGCAGTCCCGGAGGGAGGGGCGCGGCACATGGCTACACCTTC
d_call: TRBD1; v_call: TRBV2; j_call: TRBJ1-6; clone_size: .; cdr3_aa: CASKTGGYNSPLHF; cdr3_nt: TGTGCCAGCAAGACAGGGGGCTATAATTCACCCCTCCACTTT
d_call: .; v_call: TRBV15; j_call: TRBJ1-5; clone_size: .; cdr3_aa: CATSRDPNRAQHF; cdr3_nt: TGTGCCACCAGCAGAGATCCGAACAGGGCCCAGCATTTT
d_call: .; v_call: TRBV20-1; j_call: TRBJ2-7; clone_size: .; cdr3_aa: CSASPEYRDYEQYF; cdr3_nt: TGCAGTGCTAGTCCAGAGTACAGGGACTACGAGCAGTACTTC
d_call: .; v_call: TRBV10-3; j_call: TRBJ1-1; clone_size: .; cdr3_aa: CAISESGRGPDTEAFF; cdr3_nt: TGTGCCATCAGTGAGTCAGGCAGGGGACCCGACACTGAAGCTTTCTTT
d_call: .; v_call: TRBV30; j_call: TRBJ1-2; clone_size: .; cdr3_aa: CAWSDQEGNYGYTF; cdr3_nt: TGTGCCTGGAGCGATCAAGAGGGAAACTATGGCTACACCTTC
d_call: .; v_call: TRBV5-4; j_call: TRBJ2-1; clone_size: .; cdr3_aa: CASRPQGRVNEQFF; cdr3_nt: TGTGCCAGCAGACCCCAGGGGAGAGTCAATGAGCAGTTCTTC
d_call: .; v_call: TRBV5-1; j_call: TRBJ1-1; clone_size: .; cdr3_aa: CASSSGDTEAFF; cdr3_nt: TGCGCCAGCAGCTCCGGAGACACTGAAGCTTTCTTT
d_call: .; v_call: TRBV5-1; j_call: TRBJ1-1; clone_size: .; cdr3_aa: CASSGGGTEAFF; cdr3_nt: TGCGCCAGCTCTGGGGGGGGCACTGAAGCTTTCTTT
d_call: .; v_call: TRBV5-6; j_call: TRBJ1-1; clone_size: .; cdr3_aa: CASSLGPDSSNTEAFF; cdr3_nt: TGTGCCAGCAGCTTGGGCCCCGACAGCTCCAACACTGAAGCTTTCTTT
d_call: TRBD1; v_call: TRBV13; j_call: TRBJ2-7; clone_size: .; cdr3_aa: CASSLGVRRQGFPEQYF; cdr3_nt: TGTGCCAGCAGCTTAGGCGTTAGGAGACAGGGCTTCCCCGAGCAGTACTTC
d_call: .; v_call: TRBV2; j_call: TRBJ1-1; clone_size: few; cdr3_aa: CASSAEITVNTEAFF; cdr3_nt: TGTGCCAGCAGCGCCGAAATCACAGTGAACACTGAAGCTTTCTTT
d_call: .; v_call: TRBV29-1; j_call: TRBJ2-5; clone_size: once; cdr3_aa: CSVPPPWSGSQETQYF; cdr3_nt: TGCAGCGTCCCCCCTCCCTGGAGCGGCTCCCAAGAGACCCAGTACTTC
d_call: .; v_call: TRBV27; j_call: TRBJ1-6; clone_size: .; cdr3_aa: CASSLVENSPLHF; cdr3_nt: TGTGCCAGCAGTTTAGTAGAGAATTCACCCCTCCACTTT
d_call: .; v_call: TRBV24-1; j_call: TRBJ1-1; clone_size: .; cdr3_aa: CATPSGREAFF; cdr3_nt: TGTGCCACCCCCTCCGGGAGGGAAGCTTTCTTT
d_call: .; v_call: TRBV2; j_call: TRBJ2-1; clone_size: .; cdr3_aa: CLSGPGGNEQFF; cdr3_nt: TGTCTTTCAGGACCCGGGGGCAATGAGCAGTTCTTC
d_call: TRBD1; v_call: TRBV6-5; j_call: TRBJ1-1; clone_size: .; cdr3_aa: CASSLTGGRYAEAFF; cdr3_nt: TGTGCCAGCAGTTTAACAGGGGGCAGGTACGCTGAAGCTTTCTTT
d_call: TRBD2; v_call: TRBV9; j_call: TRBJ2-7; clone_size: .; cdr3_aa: CASSVTSGSYEQYF; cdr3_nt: TGTGCCAGCAGCGTGACTAGCGGATCCTACGAGCAGTACTTC
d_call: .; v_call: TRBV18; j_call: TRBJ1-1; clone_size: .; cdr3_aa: CASSPTVRYEAFF; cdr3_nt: TGTGCCAGCTCACCTACCGTGAGGTATGAAGCTTTCTTT
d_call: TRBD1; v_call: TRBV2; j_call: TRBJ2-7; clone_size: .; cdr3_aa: CASAKRTGGYEQYF; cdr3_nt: TGTGCCAGCGCCAAGAGGACAGGGGGCTACGAGCAGTACTTC
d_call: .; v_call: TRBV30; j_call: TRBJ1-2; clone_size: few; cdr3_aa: CAWSVRGLSYGYTF; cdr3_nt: TGTGCCTGGAGTGTAAGGGGACTGAGCTATGGCTACACCTTC
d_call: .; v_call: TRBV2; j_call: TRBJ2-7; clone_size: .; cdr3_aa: CASSEGSSEFYEQYF; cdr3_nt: TGTGCCAGCAGTGAAGGGTCTAGCGAGTTCTACGAGCAGTACTTC
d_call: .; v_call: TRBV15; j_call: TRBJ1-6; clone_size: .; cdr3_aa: CATSRAPNSPLHF; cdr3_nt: TGTGCCACCAGCAGAGCCCCGAATTCACCCCTCCACTTT